This is a list of T cell receptor beta chains from one sample in a study of cytomegalovirus exposure and HLA in healthy donors. Some clones are missing from TCRdb's copy, which holds only in-frame ones; the method was immunoSEQ multiplex PCR. Of fewer than 250,000 clones in the sample, less than 85% are singletons; the top ten hold approximately 4.6%. The sample consisted of PBMCs. The receptors derive from a man between 25 and 39 years old in good health and CMV-seropositive. CDR3s include the opening cysteine and the closing phenylalanine or tryptophan. D genes are given only for firm matches. A row's size may be missing; if present it is once, few, many or a size class.

j_call,v_call,d_call,clone_size,cdr3_aa,cdr3_nt
TRBJ2-1,TRBV7-3,NA,NA,CASSVDSYNEQFF,TGTGCCAGCAGCGTGGACAGTTACAATGAGCAGTTCTTC
TRBJ2-6,TRBV7-8,NA,NA,CASSLVGRHSGANVLTF,TGTGCCAGCAGCTTAGTGGGCCGACACTCTGGGGCCAACGTCCTGACTTTC
TRBJ1-1,TRBV11-1,NA,NA,CASSLGRAVTNTEAFF,TGTGCCAGCAGCTTAGGGAGGGCAGTAACCAACACTGAAGCTTTCTTT
TRBJ2-7,TRBV28,NA,NA,CASSLPSVGSYEQYF,TGTGCCAGCAGCCTGCCTAGCGTCGGTTCCTACGAGCAGTACTTC
TRBJ2-1,TRBV18,NA,NA,CASSPSSVGLNEQFF,TGTGCCAGCTCACCGTCTAGCGTGGGCCTCAATGAGCAGTTCTTC
TRBJ2-7,TRBV27,NA,NA,CASSWGVGYEQYF,TGTGCCAGCAGTTGGGGGGTTGGGTACGAGCAGTACTTC
TRBJ2-5,TRBV18,TRBD2,NA,CASSPPKSGGRETQYF,TGTGCCAGCTCACCACCTAAGTCGGGGGGGCGAGAGACCCAGTACTTC
TRBJ2-7,TRBV5-1,TRBD1,NA,CASSLSPGQGYEQYF,TGCGCCAGCAGCTTGTCCCCGGGACAGGGCTACGAGCAGTACTTC
TRBJ2-1,TRBV20-1,NA,NA,CSAYGRNEQFF,TGCAGTGCATATGGGAGGAATGAGCAGTTCTTC
TRBJ2-7,TRBV7-7,TRBD2,NA,CASSLASGRYRYEQYF,TGTGCTAGCAGCTTGGCTAGCGGGAGGTATCGCTACGAGCAGTACTTC
TRBJ2-2,TRBV7-2,NA,few,CASSLSGANTGELFF,TGTGCCAGCAGCTTAAGCGGAGCAAACACCGGGGAGCTGTTTTTT
TRBJ2-1,TRBV6-1,TRBD2,NA,CASTLTSGSYNEQFF,TGTGCCAGCACCTTAACTAGCGGCTCCTACAATGAGCAGTTCTTC
TRBJ1-2,TRBV9,TRBD1,NA,CASSPGQGNYGYTF,TGTGCCAGCAGCCCAGGACAGGGGAACTATGGCTACACCTTC
TRBJ1-6,TRBV7-9,NA,NA,CASSLARTRNSPLHF,TGTGCCAGCAGCTTAGCCCGGACTCGTAATTCACCCCTCCACTTT
TRBJ2-1,TRBV28,TRBD2,NA,CASSLPSGTSGTSEQFF,TGTGCCAGCAGTTTACCCTCCGGGACTAGCGGGACTAGTGAGCAGTTCTTC
TRBJ2-7,TRBV19,TRBD1,NA,CASSAGTGWSYEQYF,TGTGCCAGTAGTGCCGGGACAGGGTGGTCCTACGAGCAGTACTTC
TRBJ2-7,TRBV6-5,TRBD1,NA,CASSYGTGPYEQYF,TGTGCCAGCAGTTACGGGACAGGGCCCTACGAGCAGTACTTC
TRBJ2-2,TRBV19,NA,once,CASSIAGRATGELFF,TGTGCCAGTAGTATAGCAGGCAGGGCCACCGGGGAGCTGTTTTTT
TRBJ2-5,TRBV10-3,TRBD2,few,CAISAQREGPETQYF,TGTGCCATCAGTGCTCAGCGGGAGGGCCCGGAGACCCAGTACTTC
TRBJ1-1,TRBV4-2,NA,NA,CASSHPGVNTEAFF,TGTGCCAGCAGCCACCCAGGGGTGAACACTGAAGCTTTCTTT
TRBJ1-1,TRBV30,NA,NA,CAWSGFRQSEAFF,TGTGCCTGGAGTGGCTTTCGACAGTCTGAAGCTTTCTTT
TRBJ1-4,TRBV6-1,NA,few,CASSEARERFNEKLFF,TGTGCCAGCAGTGAAGCTCGGGAACGGTTTAATGAAAAACTGTTTTTT
TRBJ1-3,TRBV4-3,NA,few,CASSQDNSPSVTIYF,TGCGCCAGCAGCCAAGATAACAGTCCCTCAGTCACCATATATTTT
TRBJ2-1,TRBV5-1,NA,NA,CASSLGAPNEQFF,TGCGCCAGCAGCTTGGGAGCTCCCAATGAGCAGTTCTTC
TRBJ1-1,TRBV11-2,TRBD1,NA,CASSLSRTGEGREAFF,TGTGCCAGCAGCTTATCTAGGACAGGGGAAGGGCGGGAAGCTTTCTTT
TRBJ1-3,TRBV4-3,NA,NA,CASSQLQGGGNTIYF,TGCGCCAGCAGCCAGTTACAGGGTGGTGGAAACACCATATATTTT